Presented here are 18 T cell receptor beta chains from one specimen sequenced in a study of cytomegalovirus exposure and HLA in healthy donors. Researchers ran the PCR with 60 Vbeta and 13 Jbeta primers. Generated by immunoSEQ multiplex PCR, the TCRdb table keeps only in-frame clones and is missing some. Seen here are roughly 150,000 clones, roughly 88% observed once, and the top ten hold 1.2%. The sequenced sample was PBMCs. These receptors originate from a boy aged 2 to 10 in good health and CMV-seronegative.

The chain links TRBV19 to TRBJ2-3; 7 positions match TRBD2. The ends lost 5 bases at V and 0 bases at J; junction bases unmatched: 11. The germline CDR1 and CDR2 sequences are LNHDA and SQIVND (reference sequence). CDR3 length equals 17 residues. CDR3 region: CASSRQRLAESTDTQYF. The CDR3 DNA is TGTGCCAGTAGTCGCCAGAGGCTAGCGGAAAGCACAGATACGCAGTATTTT.

Turning to this clone: Other DNA sequences from this sample encode an identical CDR3 as well. The gene calls are TRBV7-9 and TRBJ2-7; 7 nucleotides agree with TRBD1. From germline, CDR1 is SEHNR and CDR2 FQNEAQ (reference sequence). The ends lost 5 bases at V and 0 bases at J; junction bases unmatched: 7. This CDR3 has 15 amino acids. CDR3 sequence reads: CASSPPGGSSYEQYF. DNA for the CDR3: TGTGCCAGCAGCCCACCAGGGGGAAGCTCCTACGAGCAGTACTTC. Combining the CDR3 with reference TRBV7-9 and TRBJ2-7 gives the whole variable domain DTGVSQNPRHKITKRGQNVTFRCDPISEHNRLYWYRQTLGQGPEFLTYFQNEAQLEKSRLLSDRFSAERPKGSFSTLEIQRTEQGDSAMYLCASSPPGGSSYEQYFGPGTRLTVT.

The chain links TRBV6-5 to TRBJ1-4; D is unresolved. The V end was cut by 6 bases, the J end by 8 bases, with 7 bases between. Germline CDR1 MNHEY, CDR2 SVGAGI. This CDR3 has 11 residues. CDR3 amino acids: CASRTGEKLFF. The CDR3 bases are TGTGCCAGCAGAACCGGGGAAAAACTGTTTTTT.

This clone has a single count. The chain has TRBV5-6 and TRBJ1-2; 12 nucleotides agree with TRBD1. V was clipped by 6 bases and J by 4 bases; unmatched bases: 13. Germline V CDR1 and CDR2: SGHDT, YYEEEE. The CDR3 is made up of 17 amino acids. The CDR3 loop reads CASTDQGGQGAFYGYTF. In nucleotides, the CDR3 is TGTGCCAGCACGGATCAAGGGGGACAGGGGGCCTTCTATGGCTACACCTTC.

This clone was recorded once. The chain recombines TRBV4-2 with TRBJ2-3; D call uncertain. The CDR3 covers 16 residues. Trimming left V 0 bases short and J 1 base short, with 11 bases between. The germline V gene has CDR1 LGHNA and CDR2 YNFKEQ. This CDR3 is CASSQDTSAGTDTQYF. CDR3 sequence (DNA): TGTGCCAGCAGCCAAGACACTTCTGCTGGCACAGATACGCAGTATTTT.

V usage is TRBV19 and J usage is TRBJ1-5; 7 nucleotides agree with TRBD1. The CDR3 spans 15 residues. From germline, CDR1 is LNHDA and CDR2 SQIVND (reference sequence). J lost 0 bases, V lost 9 bases, and 8 bases had no gene match. CDR3 in amino acids: CASKKQGYSNQPQHF. The CDR3 DNA is TGTGCCAGCAAAAAACAGGGGTATAGCAATCAGCCCCAGCATTTT.

The sample holds one count of this clone. CDR3 protein: CASSVSSWDLNEQFF. The CDR3 nucleotides are TGTGCCAGCAGCGTTTCTAGCTGGGATCTCAATGAGCAGTTCTTC. The chain couples TRBV9 to TRBJ2-1; D is perhaps TRBD2 (5 bases). V lost 2 bases and J lost 6, with 15 bases in between. The length of the CDR3 is 15 residues. Germline loops: CDR1 SGDLS, CDR2 YYNGEE.

This chain uses TRBV29-1 with TRBJ2-1; 10 nucleotides line up with TRBD2. There are 17 residues in the CDR3. Unmatched junction bases numbered 14, after V lost 1 base and J lost 8 bases. The germline gives CDR1 SQVTM, CDR2 ANQGSEA. The CDR3 region is CSVEGHQREGLGDEQFF. In nucleotides, the CDR3 is TGCAGCGTTGAAGGGCACCAGCGGGAGGGCTTGGGGGATGAGCAGTTCTTC.

This chain connects TRBV30 to TRBJ2-7, with a possible D match to TRBD2 (6 bases). Germline lookup yields CDR1 GTSNPN and CDR2 SVGIG (reference sequence). CDR3 length: 14 amino acids. V was shortened by 0 bases and J by 2 bases, with 11 bases between the two germline ends. CDR3 residues: CAWSVGGTTYEQYF. The DNA for the CDR3 is TGTGCCTGGAGTGTAGGAGGGACCACCTACGAGCAGTACTTC.

The chain combines TRBV14 with TRBJ2-1; D might be TRBD1 (5 bases). Germline V gene data show CDR1 as SGHDN and CDR2 as FVKESK. The CDR3 consists of 13 residues. Trimming shortened V by 1 base and J by 5 bases, and 6 bases separated the two germline ends. The CDR3 sequence is CASSQGGHNEQFF. The CDR3 DNA sequence: TGTGCCAGCAGCCAAGGGGGCCACAATGAGCAGTTCTTC. The full variable domain, rest sourced from reference TRBV14 and TRBJ2-1, is EAGVTQFPSHSVIEKGQTVTLRCDPISGHDNLYWYRRVMGKEIKFLLHFVKESKQDESGMPNNRFLAERTGGTYSTLKVQPAELEDSGVYFCASSQGGHNEQFFGPGTRLTVL.

The J gene is TRBJ2-3, the V gene TRBV2; maybe TRBD2 (6 bases). CDR1 is SNHLY and CDR2 is FYNNEI in the germline V gene. V lost 7 bases, J lost 2 bases, and 10 bases lay in between. The CDR3 spans 13 residues. The chain's CDR3 is CASTGGTTDTQYF. The DNA for the CDR3 is TGTGCCAGCACCGGGGGAACCACAGATACGCAGTATTTT.

The chain links TRBV25-1 to TRBJ2-5; D is perhaps TRBD2 (5 bases). With 7 bases removed from V and 7 bases from J, the gap between germline ends came to 19 bases. Germline CDR1 and CDR2: MGHDK and SYGVNS. CDR3 length: 14 amino acids. CDR3 nucleotide sequence: TGTGCCAGCACCCCCTATCGAGGGTCGGGGACCCAGTACTTC. It is translated as CASTPYRGSGTQYF.

The genes are TRBV19 and TRBJ1-2; 8 bases are shared with TRBD1. This CDR3 has 15 residues. Germline V lookup: CDR1 LNHDA, CDR2 SQIVND (reference sequence). V was pared by 3 bases and J by 8 bases, with 11 bases of the junction left unmatched. The CDR3 sequence is CASSIPDRAGRGYTF. The CDR3 DNA reads TGTGCCAGTAGTATTCCGGACAGGGCGGGAAGAGGCTACACCTTC.

CDR3 residues: CASSVSRSNQPQHF. DNA of the CDR3: TGTGCCAGCAGTGTCTCCCGTAGCAATCAGCCCCAGCATTTT. The chain links TRBV2 to TRBJ1-5; D not resolved. V was clipped by 4 bases and J by 0 bases, with 7 bases between them. This CDR3 is built from 14 residues. Germline values: CDR1 SNHLY, CDR2 FYNNEI. The full variable domain, rest sourced from reference TRBV2 and TRBJ1-5, is EPEVTQTPSHQVTQMGQEVILRCVPISNHLYFYWYRQILGQKVEFLVSFYNNEISEKSEIFDDQFSVERPDGSNFTLKIRSTKLEDSAMYFCASSVSRSNQPQHFGDGTRLSIL.

This clone was counted a single time. The V gene is TRBV30, the J gene TRBJ2-1; D is uncertain. The V end lost 0 bases, the J end lost 8 bases, and 11 bases lay between the germline ends. There are 13 residues in the CDR3. Per germline, CDR1 GTSNPN and CDR2 SVGIG (reference sequence). In DNA, the CDR3 is TGTGCCTGGAGTGTACGGAGTTGGGATGAGCAGTTCTTC. Protein product: CAWSVRSWDEQFF.

The J gene is TRBJ2-7, the V gene TRBV27, with a tentative D call TRBD1 (6 bases). Trimming cost V 3 bases and J 0 bases, with 27 bases left between them. This CDR3 comprises 20 residues. Germline V lookup: CDR1 MNHEY, CDR2 SMNVEV (reference sequence). The CDR3: CASSFPTWDIASRGSYEQYF. DNA of the CDR3: TGTGCCAGCAGTTTCCCCACCTGGGACATCGCGTCCCGTGGCTCCTACGAGCAGTACTTC.

The gene calls are TRBV27 and TRBJ2-3; TRBD2 is a possible D gene (5 bases). The CDR3 length is 17 residues. Germline lookup yields CDR1 MNHEY and CDR2 SMNVEV (reference sequence). V was clipped by 2 bases and J by 2 bases, with 17 bases between them. The DNA of the CDR3 is TGTGCCAGCAGTTTACCCCGCGGAAGCGGAGACACAGATACGCAGTATTTT. Protein sequence: CASSLPRGSGDTDTQYF.

This clone occurred once. The V and J genes are TRBV7-6 and TRBJ2-3; D may be TRBD2 (6 bases). The CDR3 totals 16 residues. The V and J ends lost 2 bases and 2 bases respectively, with 14 bases between them. From germline, CDR1 is SGHVS and CDR2 FNYEAQ. For the CDR3, the DNA is TGTGCCAGCAGCTTATCCGCGGGGAGACACACAGATACGCAGTATTTT. Encoded protein: CASSLSAGRHTDTQYF.